The 28 T cell receptor beta chains reported below all come from one sample, sequenced in a study of cytomegalovirus exposure and HLA in healthy donors. PCR amplification relied on 60 Vbeta primers (plus 13 Jbeta primers). The data were produced by immunoSEQ multiplex PCR, yet TCRdb's version contains in-frame clones alone and is incomplete. The top ten hold about 1.2% of the sample, which has tens of thousands of clones, about 84% seen once. Input material: PBMCs. The origin of the receptors is a girl aged 2-9 years in good health and CMV-seropositive.

This rearrangement joins TRBV20-1 to TRBJ2-5; D ambiguous. Germline CDR1 reads DFQATT; CDR2 reads SNEGSKA (reference sequence). The V end was cut by 4 bases, the J end by 5 bases, with 8 bases between. The CDR3 contains 11 residues. The CDR3 region is CSATPRETQYF. CDR3 coding DNA: TGCAGTGCTACCCCTCGGGAGACCCAGTACTTC.

V is TRBV30 and J is TRBJ1-3; D remains unclear. The V gene lost 8 bases and the J gene lost 3 bases, with 8 bases spanning the gap. Germline-derived CDR1 and CDR2 are GTSNPN and SVGIG (reference sequence). CDR3 length equals 11 residues. CDR3 nucleotides: TGTGCCCAGAACCTTGGAAACACCATATATTTT. It is translated as CAQNLGNTIYF.

J is TRBJ2-7 and V is TRBV15; maybe TRBD2 (5 bases). Germline CDR1 reads LNHNV; CDR2 reads YYDKDF (reference sequence). Deletions cut 5 bases from V and 5 bases from J, with 16 bases between. This CDR3 has 14 amino acids. CDR3 sequence reads: CATSWTRPFDEQYF. DNA for the CDR3: TGTGCCACCAGCTGGACTCGGCCTTTCGACGAGCAGTACTTC.

The V gene is TRBV13, the J gene TRBJ2-7; 7 positions agree with TRBD1. V shed 6 bases and J 2 bases; nucleotides not matched to a gene: 7. The CDR3 extends over 14 amino acids. Germline V CDR1 and CDR2: PRHDT, FYEKMQ (reference sequence). CDR3 sequence (DNA): TGTGCCAGCAGTTTTCAAGGGGGCCCCTACGAGCAGTACTTC. Encoded protein: CASSFQGGPYEQYF.

The chain joins TRBV14 to TRBJ2-3; 7 bases are a match to TRBD1. This CDR3 spans 15 amino acids. The V gene end was trimmed by 4 bases and the J gene end by 0 bases; junction bases not matched to a gene: 4. The germline gives CDR1 SGHDN, CDR2 FVKESK. The CDR3 loop reads CASSRLTGSTDTQYF. The CDR3 nucleotides read TGTGCCAGCAGCCGACTGACAGGGAGCACAGATACGCAGTATTTT. Based on the CDR3 plus reference TRBV14 and TRBJ2-3, the full variable domain is EAGVTQFPSHSVIEKGQTVTLRCDPISGHDNLYWYRRVMGKEIKFLLHFVKESKQDESGMPNNRFLAERTGGTYSTLKVQPAELEDSGVYFCASSRLTGSTDTQYFGPGTRLTVL.

This sequence joins TRBV2 and TRBJ2-1; tentatively, D is TRBD2 (6 bases). Trimming removed 7 bases at V and 3 bases at J, with 16 bases between. The CDR3 runs 15 residues. The V gene's germline CDR1 is SNHLY and CDR2 FYNNEI. The CDR3 DNA is TGTGCCAGCATTTTTCGGGAGACTATCTACAATGAGCAGTTCTTC. It yields the protein CASIFRETIYNEQFF. Full variable domain (missing parts from reference TRBV2 and TRBJ2-1): EPEVTQTPSHQVTQMGQEVILRCVPISNHLYFYWYRQILGQKVEFLVSFYNNEISEKSEIFDDQFSVERPDGSNFTLKIRSTKLEDSAMYFCASIFRETIYNEQFFGPGTRLTVL.

The genes are TRBV11-2 and TRBJ2-1; TRBD1 agrees at 10 bases. The V and J ends lost 4 bases and 9 bases, in that order; junction bases with no gene match: 9. Germline V lookup: CDR1 SGHAT, CDR2 FQNNGV. There are 15 residues in the CDR3. CDR3 sequence: CASSSRDRGWSEQFF. CDR3 DNA sequence: TGTGCCAGCAGCTCCCGGGACAGGGGATGGAGTGAGCAGTTCTTC.

V and J are TRBV5-1 and TRBJ1-2, with 9 nucleotides matching TRBD1. CDR3 length: 13 residues. The V and J ends lost 3 bases and 6 bases, in that order; junction bases with no gene match: 3. Germline V gives CDR1 SGHRS, CDR2 YFSETQ. The CDR3, as DNA: TGCGCCAGCAGCTGGACAGGGGTGGATGGCTACACCTTC. Encoded protein: CASSWTGVDGYTF.

The table lists this clone with a count of one. The CDR3, as DNA: TGTGCCAGCAGCTTTGAGACTTCTTTCTCCTACAATGAGCAGTTCTTC. Encoded protein: CASSFETSFSYNEQFF. The V call is TRBV7-6, the J call TRBJ2-1; no reliable D call. V gave up 3 bases and J gave up 0 bases, with 12 bases separating them. The CDR3 totals 16 residues. Germline V lookup: CDR1 SGHVS, CDR2 FNYEAQ.

The V gene is TRBV30, the J gene TRBJ2-3; TRBD2 matches at 7 bases. In germline, CDR1 is GTSNPN, CDR2 SVGIG (reference sequence). The V gene end was trimmed by 6 bases and the J gene end by 1 base; junction bases not matched to a gene: 4. This CDR3 has 13 amino acids. The CDR3 bases are TGTGCCTGTCCACGGGGGGGCACAGATACGCAGTATTTT. This codes for CACPRGGTDTQYF.

V gene TRBV7-9 combines with J gene TRBJ1-5; possibly TRBD1 for D (6 bases). Trimming shortened V by 4 bases and J by 3 bases, and 16 bases separated the two germline ends. The CDR3 loop spans 16 amino acids. Germline V gene lookup returns CDR1 SEHNR and CDR2 FQNEAQ (reference sequence). CDR3 nucleotide sequence: TGTGCCAGCAGCTCAGCAGGCGGGGGGGCCAATCAGCCCCAGCATTTT. Translated, it gives CASSSAGGGANQPQHF.

The chain has TRBV30 and TRBJ1-4, with 8 nucleotides matching TRBD1. CDR3 length equals 16 residues. Germline CDR1 is GTSNPN and CDR2 is SVGIG (reference sequence). V trimming: 3 bases; J trimming: 4 bases; junction bases outside the gene matches: 10. DNA for the CDR3: TGTGCCTGGAGGTGGGGAAAGACAGGGGATAATGAAAAACTGTTTTTT. This encodes CAWRWGKTGDNEKLFF.

Comments on this clone: Germline and junction disagree at one end, which may indicate a read error. The chain uses TRBV5-1 and TRBJ1-1, with D possibly matching TRBD1 (5 bases). This CDR3 comprises 14 residues. The germline V gene encodes CDR1 SGHRS and CDR2 YFSETQ. CDR3 sequence reads: CTSSLGLGGTEAFF. The CDR3 nucleotides are TGCACCAGCAGCTTGGGTCTCGGGGGCACTGAAGCTTTCTTT.

J is TRBJ2-7 and V is TRBV6-5, with TRBD2 as a possible D gene (6 bases). The V end lost 0 bases, the J end lost 2 bases, and 11 bases lay between the germline ends. Germline V gene data show CDR1 as MNHEY and CDR2 as SVGAGI. The CDR3 contains 15 residues. The CDR3 DNA sequence: TGTGCCAGCAGTTACTCCGGGAGTTCCACCTACGAGCAGTACTTC. Encoded protein: CASSYSGSSTYEQYF.

The CDR3 nucleotides are TGTGCCAGCAGCTTAGTCGGGGGGCGCGTGGGCAATCAGCCCCAGCATTTT. Amino acids: CASSLVGGRVGNQPQHF. V usage is TRBV7-2 and J usage is TRBJ1-5; maybe TRBD1 (6 bases). The CDR3 length is 17 residues. Trimming removed 1 base from V and 2 bases from J, with 15 bases in between. Germline V gene lookup returns CDR1 SGHTA and CDR2 FQGNSA.

CDR3 amino acids: CASSVPTSGSTYEQYF. For the CDR3, the DNA is TGTGCCAGCAGCGTCCCGACTAGCGGGAGCACCTACGAGCAGTACTTC. The rearrangement links TRBV7-2 to TRBJ2-7; TRBD2 matches at 12 bases. Per the germline V gene, CDR1 is SGHTA and CDR2 is FQGNSA. The CDR3 runs to 16 residues. Germline trimming cut 5 bases from V and 2 bases from J; bases unmatched to any gene: 7.

V and J are TRBV29-1 and TRBJ2-5; TRBD2 matches 10 bases. The CDR3 spans 14 residues. Looked up from germline, CDR1 is SQVTM and CDR2 is ANQGSEA. V lost 7 bases to trimming and J lost 4 bases; unmatched junction nucleotides: 9. CDR3 sequence reads: CSARSSGRSETQYF. CDR3 DNA sequence: TGCAGCGCTAGATCTAGCGGGAGATCAGAGACCCAGTACTTC.

The CDR3 bases are TGTGCCAGCAGTTGGGACACCCAACCATACTATGGCTACACCTTC. This encodes CASSWDTQPYYGYTF. The rearrangement uses TRBV5-4 and TRBJ1-2; tentatively, D is TRBD1 (6 bases). The germline V gene has CDR1 SGHNT and CDR2 YYREEE (reference sequence). Deletions cut 5 bases from V and 3 bases from J, with 17 bases between. CDR3 length: 15 amino acids. Full variable domain (remainder filled in from reference TRBV5-4 and TRBJ1-2): ETGVTQSPTHLIKTRGQQVTLRCSSQSGHNTVSWYQQALGQGPQFIFQYYREEENGRGNFPPRFSGLQFPNYSSELNVNALELDDSALYLCASSWDTQPYYGYTFGSGTRLTVV.

The chain has TRBV6-5 and TRBJ2-5, with D unresolved. The J call is uncertain, as TRBJ2-7 better fits the DNA end. Germline CDR1 MNHEY, CDR2 SVGAGI. This CDR3 has 12 residues. The CDR3 DNA is TGTGCCAGCAGCCGAGGCCTCTACGAGCAGTACTTC. Protein: CASSRGLYEQYF.

The chain links TRBV6-6 to TRBJ2-4; TRBD1 might be the D (7 bases). The CDR3 totals 12 residues. Looked up from germline, CDR1 is MNHNY and CDR2 is SVGAGI (reference sequence). Trimming pared 6 bases from V and 7 bases from J, leaving 10 bases between. The CDR3 sequence is CASRGGGNIQYF. The CDR3 DNA follows: TGTGCCAGCAGAGGAGGGGGCAACATTCAGTACTTC.

The genes are TRBV6-1 and TRBJ1-1; D uncertain. Trimming shortened V by 0 bases and J by 11 bases, and 10 bases separated the two germline ends. The CDR3 is 12 residues long. The V gene's germline CDR1 is MNHNS and CDR2 SASEGT. The CDR3 region has the DNA TGTGCCAGCAGTGAAGCGTTTAGAGTTGCTTTCTTT. This gives the protein CASSEAFRVAFF.

The chain carries TRBV27 and TRBJ2-7; perhaps TRBD2 as D (6 bases). Germline loops: CDR1 MNHEY, CDR2 SMNVEV (reference sequence). The V end was cut by 5 bases, the J end by 2 bases, with 10 bases between. The CDR3 loop spans 13 amino acids. The CDR3 DNA reads as TGTGCCAGCAGTCTCCGGGAGACCTACGAGCAGTACTTC. Its protein product is CASSLRETYEQYF.

The V and J genes are TRBV6-5 and TRBJ1-2; the D gene is possibly TRBD1 (5 bases). Trimming took 2 bases from V and 4 from J, leaving 5 bases between them. Germline V CDR1 and CDR2: MNHEY, SVGAGI. The CDR3 runs 12 residues. The CDR3 coding sequence is TGTGCCAGCAGTTACGACAGCTATGGCTACACCTTC. Translated: CASSYDSYGYTF.

This chain joins TRBV28 and TRBJ2-7, with 11 bases lining up with TRBD2. The CDR3 totals 13 residues. CDR1 is MDHEN, CDR2 SYDVKM, per germline. V dropped 6 bases and J dropped 8; count of bases not matched to a gene: 6. This CDR3 is CASRLAGVHQQYF. CDR3 nucleotides: TGTGCCAGCAGACTAGCGGGAGTCCACCAGCAGTACTTC.

The V and J genes are TRBV2 and TRBJ2-2; D is uncertain. There are 15 residues in the CDR3. The V gene lost 4 bases and the J gene lost 0 bases, with 9 bases spanning the gap. Per the germline V gene, CDR1 is SNHLY and CDR2 is FYNNEI. CDR3 sequence reads: CASSGRRTNTGELFF. In nucleotides, the CDR3 is TGTGCCAGCAGTGGGAGACGGACGAACACCGGGGAGCTGTTTTTT.

CDR3 coding DNA: TGTGCCTGCACGGGGGTGTTAGAGCAGTTCTTC. Protein sequence: CACTGVLEQFF. The rearrangement links TRBV30 to TRBJ2-1; a possible D gene is TRBD2 (6 bases). The CDR3 runs 11 residues. V lost 6 bases and J lost 10, with 13 bases in between. Germline V gene lookup returns CDR1 GTSNPN and CDR2 SVGIG (reference sequence).

The chain has TRBV2 and TRBJ1-4, with unresolved D. CDR3 length equals 15 residues. V was clipped by 1 base and J by 10 bases, with 16 bases between them. CDR1 is SNHLY, CDR2 FYNNEI, per germline. As DNA, the CDR3 is TGTGCCAGCAGTGAAGGCGGGCCACGTCCGGGAAAACTGTTTTTT. Its translation is CASSEGGPRPGKLFF.

V usage is TRBV6-5 and J usage is TRBJ1-2; TRBD1 matches 10 bases. Germline loops: CDR1 MNHEY, CDR2 SVGAGI. Unmatched junction bases numbered 4, after V lost 4 bases and J lost 8 bases. This CDR3 is built from 13 residues. CDR3 sequence reads: CASSWGQGRGYTF. The CDR3 DNA reads as TGTGCCAGCAGTTGGGGACAGGGGAGGGGCTACACCTTC.